This entry is about one T cell receptor (beta chain). As yet, its antigen is unknown. PCR employed 60 Vbeta and 13 Jbeta primers. Generated by immunoSEQ multiplex PCR, the TCRdb table keeps only in-frame clones and is missing some. The table lists some 150,000 clones, approximately 80% of them singletons. CDR3 length equals 15 residues. Losses at the gene ends were 5 bases for V and 6 bases for J; bases not matched to a gene: 8. Germline CDR1 SEHNR, CDR2 FQNEAQ (reference sequence). This sample stems from a study of cytomegalovirus exposure and HLA in healthy donors. Findings and limits, study-wide: The authors reported that TCR beta sequences could predict HLA-A and HLA-B alleles. These predictions were accurate for most subjects in the first cohort. Per published reports, the classifier diagnosed cytomegalovirus status with high specificity and sensitivity.

The V gene is TRBV7-9, the J gene TRBJ1-5; 9 bases fit TRBD1. This sequence originates from a woman aged 45-65 years in good health and CMV-seropositive. Sequenced: PBMCs. The CDR3 sequence is CASSNSGTGTQPQHF. DNA for the CDR3: TGTGCCAGCAGCAACTCCGGGACAGGGACTCAGCCCCAGCATTTT. Using reference TRBV7-9 and TRBJ1-5 for the parts outside the CDR3, the full variable domain is DTGVSQNPRHKITKRGQNVTFRCDPISEHNRLYWYRQTLGQGPEFLTYFQNEAQLEKSRLLSDRFSAERPKGSFSTLEIQRTEQGDSAMYLCASSNSGTGTQPQHFGDGTRLSIL.